This is a list of T cell receptor beta chains from one sample in a study of T cell responses to AZD1222 COVID-19 vaccine. Profiling relied on immunoSEQ multiplex PCR, and the TCRdb table lists in-frame clones only, not all of them. This table has 100,000 to 140,000 clones, around 90% appearing once. This specimen was peripheral blood, taken on day 0 of AZD1222 vaccination. Receptors originate from an adult in good health. Both conserved end residues are part of each CDR3. Each record gives: J gene, V gene, clone size, D gene, CDR3 protein, CDR3 DNA. The D gene is left open where the match is weak. Size values are once, few and many counts, or a class for expanded clones, and some rows have none.

j_gene: TRBJ1-5; v_gene: TRBV28; abundance: .; d_gene: .; CDR3aa: CASSQTGSNQPQHF; CDR3nt: TGTGCCAGCAGTCAGACAGGAAGCAATCAGCCCCAGCATTTT
j_gene: TRBJ1-1; v_gene: TRBV27; abundance: .; d_gene: .; CDR3aa: CASSWGVTTEAFF; CDR3nt: TGTGCCAGCAGTTGGGGGGTAACCACTGAAGCTTTCTTT
j_gene: TRBJ1-6; v_gene: TRBV2; abundance: .; d_gene: .; CDR3aa: CASTIRGRSPLHF; CDR3nt: TGTGCCAGCACTATACGGGGGCGTTCACCCCTCCACTTT
j_gene: TRBJ1-6; v_gene: TRBV4-2; abundance: .; d_gene: .; CDR3aa: CASSRVTGTGDSPLHF; CDR3nt: TGTGCCAGCAGCCGAGTAACCGGGACGGGTGATTCACCCCTCCACTTT
j_gene: TRBJ1-1; v_gene: TRBV5-1; abundance: .; d_gene: .; CDR3aa: CASRQTTSENTEAFF; CDR3nt: TGCGCCAGCAGACAGACGACGAGTGAGAACACTGAAGCTTTCTTT
j_gene: TRBJ2-3; v_gene: TRBV5-1; abundance: .; d_gene: TRBD2; CDR3aa: CASRNLAGAVDTQYF; CDR3nt: TGCGCCAGCAGAAACCTAGCGGGAGCGGTAGATACGCAGTATTTT
j_gene: TRBJ2-3; v_gene: TRBV9; abundance: .; d_gene: .; CDR3aa: CASSVGGASTDTQYF; CDR3nt: TGTGCCAGCAGCGTAGGCGGGGCTAGCACAGATACGCAGTATTTT
j_gene: TRBJ2-5; v_gene: TRBV27; abundance: .; d_gene: TRBD1; CDR3aa: CASSPPGGETQYF; CDR3nt: TGTGCCAGCAGTCCGCCAGGGGGAGAGACCCAGTACTTC
j_gene: TRBJ2-1; v_gene: TRBV5-6; abundance: .; d_gene: .; CDR3aa: CASSLWQAYNEQFF; CDR3nt: TGTGCCAGCAGCTTGTGGCAGGCTTACAATGAGCAGTTCTTC
j_gene: TRBJ2-1; v_gene: TRBV3-1/TRBV3-2; abundance: .; d_gene: .; CDR3aa: CASSQGYEQFF; CDR3nt: TGTGCCAGCAGCCAAGGGTACGAGCAGTTCTTC
j_gene: TRBJ1-2; v_gene: TRBV27; abundance: few; d_gene: TRBD1; CDR3aa: CASSARDRGPGYTF; CDR3nt: TGTGCCAGCAGTGCACGGGACAGGGGGCCTGGCTACACCTTC
j_gene: TRBJ1-3; v_gene: TRBV7-2; abundance: .; d_gene: TRBD1; CDR3aa: CASSLGQGYGSTIYF; CDR3nt: TGTGCCAGCAGCTTAGGACAGGGCTATGGTAGCACCATATATTTT
j_gene: TRBJ1-2; v_gene: TRBV28; abundance: .; d_gene: .; CDR3aa: CASSLQGGYYGYTF; CDR3nt: TGTGCCAGCAGTTTGCAGGGTGGGTACTATGGCTACACCTTC
j_gene: TRBJ1-1; v_gene: TRBV18; abundance: .; d_gene: TRBD1; CDR3aa: CASSPETGVPEAFF; CDR3nt: TGTGCCAGCTCACCGGAGACAGGGGTCCCTGAAGCTTTCTTT